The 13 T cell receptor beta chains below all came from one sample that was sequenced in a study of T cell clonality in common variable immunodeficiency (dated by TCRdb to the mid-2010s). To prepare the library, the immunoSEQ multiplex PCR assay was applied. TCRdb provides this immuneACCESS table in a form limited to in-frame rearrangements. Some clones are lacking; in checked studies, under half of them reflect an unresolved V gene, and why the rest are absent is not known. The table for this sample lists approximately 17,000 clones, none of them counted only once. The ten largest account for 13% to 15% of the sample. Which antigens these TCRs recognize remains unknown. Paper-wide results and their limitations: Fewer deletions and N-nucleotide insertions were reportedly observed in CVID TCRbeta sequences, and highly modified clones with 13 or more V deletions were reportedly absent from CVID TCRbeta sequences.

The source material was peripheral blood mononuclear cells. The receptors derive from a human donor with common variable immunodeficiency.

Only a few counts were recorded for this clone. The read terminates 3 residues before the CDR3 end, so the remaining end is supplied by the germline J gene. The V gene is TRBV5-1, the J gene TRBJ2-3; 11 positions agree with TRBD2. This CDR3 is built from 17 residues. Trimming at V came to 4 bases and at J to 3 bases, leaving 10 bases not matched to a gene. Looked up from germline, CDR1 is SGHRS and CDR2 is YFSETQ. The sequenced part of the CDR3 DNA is TGCGCCAGCAGCCTACAGGTAGCGGGGGGGCGTACAGATACG. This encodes CASSLQVAGGRTDT. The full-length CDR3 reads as CASSLQVAGGRTDTQYF.

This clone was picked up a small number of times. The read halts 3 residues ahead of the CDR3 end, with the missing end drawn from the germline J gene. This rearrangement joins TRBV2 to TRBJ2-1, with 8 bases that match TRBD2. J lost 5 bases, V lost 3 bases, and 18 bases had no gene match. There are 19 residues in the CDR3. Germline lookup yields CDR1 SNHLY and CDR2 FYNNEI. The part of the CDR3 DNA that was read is TGTGCCAGCAGTGATGTTGGGGGCTGGGCCGGGAGGGGAAACAATGAG. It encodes CASSDVGGWAGRGNNE. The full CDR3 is CASSDVGGWAGRGNNEQFF.

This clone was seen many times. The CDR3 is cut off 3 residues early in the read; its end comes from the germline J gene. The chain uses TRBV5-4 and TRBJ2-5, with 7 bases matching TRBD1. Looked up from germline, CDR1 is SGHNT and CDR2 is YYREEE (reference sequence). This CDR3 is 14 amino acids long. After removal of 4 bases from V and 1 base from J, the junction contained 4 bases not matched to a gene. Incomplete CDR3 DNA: TGTGCCAGCAGCAGATGGGACAGCCAAGAGACC. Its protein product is CASSRWDSQET. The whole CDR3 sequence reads CASSRWDSQETQYF.

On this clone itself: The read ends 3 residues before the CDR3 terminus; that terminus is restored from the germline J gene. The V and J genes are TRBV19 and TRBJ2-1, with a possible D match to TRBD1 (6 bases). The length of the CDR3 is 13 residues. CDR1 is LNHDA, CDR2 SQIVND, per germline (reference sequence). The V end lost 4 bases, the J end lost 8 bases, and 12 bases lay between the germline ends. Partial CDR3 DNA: TGTGCCAGTAGTAAAGACAGGAGGTATGAG. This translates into CASSKDRRYE. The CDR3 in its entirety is CASSKDRRYEQFF.

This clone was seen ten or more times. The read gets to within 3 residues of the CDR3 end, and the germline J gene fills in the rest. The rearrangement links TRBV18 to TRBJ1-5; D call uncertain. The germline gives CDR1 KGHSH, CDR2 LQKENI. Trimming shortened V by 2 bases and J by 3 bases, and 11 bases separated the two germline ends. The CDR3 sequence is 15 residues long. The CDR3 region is CASSPVEIINQPQHF. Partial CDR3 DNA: TGTGCCAGCTCACCAGTAGAAATTATCAATCAGCCC. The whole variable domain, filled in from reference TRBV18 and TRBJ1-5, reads NAGVMQNPRHLVRRRGQEARLRCSPMKGHSHVYWYRQLPEEGLKFMVYLQKENIIDESGMPKERFSAEFPKEGPSILRIQQVVRGDSAAYFCASSPVEIINQPQHFGDGTRLSIL.

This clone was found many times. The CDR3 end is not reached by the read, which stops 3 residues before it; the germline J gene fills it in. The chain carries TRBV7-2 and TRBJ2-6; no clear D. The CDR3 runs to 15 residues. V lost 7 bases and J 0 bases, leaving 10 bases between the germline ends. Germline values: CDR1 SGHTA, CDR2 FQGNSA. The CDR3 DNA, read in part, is TGTGCCAGCACCCTCGGTCCCTCTGGGGCCAACGTC. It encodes CASTLGPSGANV. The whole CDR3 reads CASTLGPSGANVLTF.

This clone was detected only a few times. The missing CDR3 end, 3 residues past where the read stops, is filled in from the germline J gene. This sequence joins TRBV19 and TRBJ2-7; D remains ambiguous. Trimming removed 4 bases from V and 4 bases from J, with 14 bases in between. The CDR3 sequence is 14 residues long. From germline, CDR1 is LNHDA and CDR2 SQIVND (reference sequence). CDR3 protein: CASSSAISGYEQYF. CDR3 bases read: TGTGCCAGTAGTAGTGCCATTTCGGGTTACGAG.

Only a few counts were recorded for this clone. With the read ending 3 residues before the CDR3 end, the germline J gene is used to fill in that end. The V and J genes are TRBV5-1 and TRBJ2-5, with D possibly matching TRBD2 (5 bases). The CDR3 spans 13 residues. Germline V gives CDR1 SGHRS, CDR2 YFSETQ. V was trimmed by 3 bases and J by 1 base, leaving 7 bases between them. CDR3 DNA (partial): TGCGCCAGCAGCTCAACTAGCCAAGAGACC. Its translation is CASSSTSQET. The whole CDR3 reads CASSSTSQETQYF.

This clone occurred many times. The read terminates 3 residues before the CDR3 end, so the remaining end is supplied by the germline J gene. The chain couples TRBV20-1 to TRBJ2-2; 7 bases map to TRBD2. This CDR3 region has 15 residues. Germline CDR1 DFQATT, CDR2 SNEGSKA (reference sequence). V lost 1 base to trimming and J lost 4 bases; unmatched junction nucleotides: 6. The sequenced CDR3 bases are TGCAGTGCTAGAGTGGGACTACTTGGCACCGGGGAG. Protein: CSARVGLLGTGE. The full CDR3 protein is CSARVGLLGTGELFF.

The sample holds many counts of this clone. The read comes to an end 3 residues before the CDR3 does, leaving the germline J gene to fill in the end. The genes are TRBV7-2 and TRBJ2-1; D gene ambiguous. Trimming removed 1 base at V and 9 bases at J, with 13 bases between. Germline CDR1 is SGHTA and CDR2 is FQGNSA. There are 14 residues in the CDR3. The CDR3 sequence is CASSLEPKSSEQFF. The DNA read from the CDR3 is TGTGCCAGCAGCTTAGAACCAAAATCTAGTGAG.

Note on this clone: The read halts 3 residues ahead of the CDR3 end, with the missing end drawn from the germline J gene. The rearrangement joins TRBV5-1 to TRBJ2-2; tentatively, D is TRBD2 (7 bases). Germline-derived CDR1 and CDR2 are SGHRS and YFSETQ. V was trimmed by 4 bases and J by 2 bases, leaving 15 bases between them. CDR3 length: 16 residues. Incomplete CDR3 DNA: TGCGCCAGCAGCCTGGTAGGGGGGGTCAACACCGGGGAG. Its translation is CASSLVGGVNTGE. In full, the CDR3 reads CASSLVGGVNTGELFF.

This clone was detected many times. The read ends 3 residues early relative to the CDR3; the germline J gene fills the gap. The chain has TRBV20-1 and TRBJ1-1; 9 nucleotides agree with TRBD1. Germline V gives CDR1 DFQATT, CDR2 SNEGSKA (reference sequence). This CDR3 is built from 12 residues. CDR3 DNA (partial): TGCAGTGCTAGAGGGGGACAGGGAGAA. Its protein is CSARGGQGE. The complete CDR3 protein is CSARGGQGEAFF.

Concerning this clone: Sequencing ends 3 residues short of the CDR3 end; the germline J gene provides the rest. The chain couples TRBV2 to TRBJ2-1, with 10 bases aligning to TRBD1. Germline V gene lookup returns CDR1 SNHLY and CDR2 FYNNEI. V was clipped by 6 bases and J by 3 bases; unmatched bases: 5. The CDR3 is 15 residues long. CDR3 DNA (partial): TGTGCCAGCAGGGCCGGGACAGGGGTCTACAATGAG. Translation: CASRAGTGVYNE. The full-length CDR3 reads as CASRAGTGVYNEQFF.